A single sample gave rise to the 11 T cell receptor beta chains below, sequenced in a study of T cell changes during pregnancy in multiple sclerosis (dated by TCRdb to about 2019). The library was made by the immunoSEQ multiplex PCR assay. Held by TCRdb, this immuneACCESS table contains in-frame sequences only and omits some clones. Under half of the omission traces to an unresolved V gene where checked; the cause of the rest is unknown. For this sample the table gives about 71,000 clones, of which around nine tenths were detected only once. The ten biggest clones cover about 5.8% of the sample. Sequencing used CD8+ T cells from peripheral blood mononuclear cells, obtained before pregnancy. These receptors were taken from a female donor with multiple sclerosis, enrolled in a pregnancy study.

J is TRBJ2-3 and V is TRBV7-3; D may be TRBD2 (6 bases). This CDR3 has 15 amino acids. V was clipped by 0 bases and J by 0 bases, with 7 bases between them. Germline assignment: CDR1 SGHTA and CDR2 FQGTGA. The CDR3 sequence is CASSLTGTSTDTQYF. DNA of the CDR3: TGTGCCAGCAGCTTAACCGGGACTAGCACAGATACGCAGTATTTT. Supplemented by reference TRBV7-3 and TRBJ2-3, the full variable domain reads GAGVSQTPSNKVTEKGKYVELRCDPISGHTALYWYRQSLGQGPEFLIYFQGTGAADDSGLPNDRFFAVRPEGSVSTLKIQRTERGDSAVYLCASSLTGTSTDTQYFGPGTRLTVL.

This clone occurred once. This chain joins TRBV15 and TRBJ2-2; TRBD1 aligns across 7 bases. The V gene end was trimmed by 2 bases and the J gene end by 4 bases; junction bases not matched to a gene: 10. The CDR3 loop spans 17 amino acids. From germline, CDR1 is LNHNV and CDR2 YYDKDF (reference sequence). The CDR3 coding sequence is TGTGCCACCAGCAGAAGTACAACAGGGGTCGGCACCGGGGAGCTGTTTTTT. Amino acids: CATSRSTTGVGTGELFF.

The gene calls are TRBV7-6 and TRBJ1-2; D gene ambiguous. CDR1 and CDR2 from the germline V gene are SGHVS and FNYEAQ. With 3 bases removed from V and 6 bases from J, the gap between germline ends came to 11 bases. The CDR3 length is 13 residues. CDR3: CASSLVEFDGYTF. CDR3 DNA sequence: TGTGCCAGCAGCTTGGTCGAGTTTGATGGCTACACCTTC. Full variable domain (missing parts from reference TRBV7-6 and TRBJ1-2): GAGVSQSPRYKVTKRGQDVALRCDPISGHVSLYWYRQALGQGPEFLTYFNYEAQQDKSGLPNDRFSAERPEGSISTLTIQRTEQRDSAMYRCASSLVEFDGYTFGSGTRLTVV.

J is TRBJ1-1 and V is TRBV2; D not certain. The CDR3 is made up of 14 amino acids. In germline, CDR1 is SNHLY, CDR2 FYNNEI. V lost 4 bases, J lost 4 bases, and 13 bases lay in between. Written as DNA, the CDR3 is TGTGCCAGCAGTGCATCTGGGTACAGCACTGAAGCTTTCTTT. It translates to CASSASGYSTEAFF.

CDR3 coding DNA: TGTGCCAGTAGTAAATCAGGGGGTTTCTACAATGAGCAGTTCTTC. This sequence encodes CASSKSGGFYNEQFF. The chain recombines TRBV19 with TRBJ2-1, with 7 nucleotides matching TRBD1. The CDR3 contains 15 residues. Germline CDR1 and CDR2: LNHDA and SQIVND (reference sequence). The V segment lost 4 bases and the J segment 3 bases; nucleotides outside the gene matches: 6.

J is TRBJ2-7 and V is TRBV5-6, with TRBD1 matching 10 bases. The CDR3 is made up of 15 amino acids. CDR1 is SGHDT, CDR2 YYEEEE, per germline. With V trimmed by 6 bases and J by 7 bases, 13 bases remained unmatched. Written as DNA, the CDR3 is TGTGCCAGCACCCTGGGAGTGGGGACAGGGGTGGAGCAGTACTTC. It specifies CASTLGVGTGVEQYF. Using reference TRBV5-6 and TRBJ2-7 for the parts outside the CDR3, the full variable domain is DAGVTQSPTHLIKTRGQQVTLRCSPKSGHDTVSWYQQALGQGPQFIFQYYEEEERQRGNFPDRFSGHQFPNYSSELNVNALLLGDSALYLCASTLGVGTGVEQYFGPGTRLTVT.

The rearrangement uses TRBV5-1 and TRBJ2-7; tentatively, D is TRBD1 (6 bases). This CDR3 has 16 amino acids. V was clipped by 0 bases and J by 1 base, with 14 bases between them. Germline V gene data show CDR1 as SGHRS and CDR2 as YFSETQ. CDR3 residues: CASSLDPRQVSYEQYF. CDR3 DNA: TGCGCCAGCAGCTTGGACCCGAGACAGGTATCCTACGAGCAGTACTTC.

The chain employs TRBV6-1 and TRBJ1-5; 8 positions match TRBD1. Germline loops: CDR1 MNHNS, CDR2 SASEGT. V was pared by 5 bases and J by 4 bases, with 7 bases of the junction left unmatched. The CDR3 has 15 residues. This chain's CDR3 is CASSRRDRGNQPQHF. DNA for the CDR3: TGTGCCAGCAGTCGCCGAGACAGGGGAAATCAGCCCCAGCATTTT.

The CDR3 reads CASSEYFSGNTIYF. DNA of the CDR3: TGTGCCAGCAGTGAATACTTTTCTGGAAACACCATATATTTT. The rearrangement uses TRBV25-1 and TRBJ1-3; unclear D gene. The CDR3 spans 14 residues. Trimming left V 0 bases short and J 1 base short, with 4 bases between. Germline V gives CDR1 MGHDK, CDR2 SYGVNS.

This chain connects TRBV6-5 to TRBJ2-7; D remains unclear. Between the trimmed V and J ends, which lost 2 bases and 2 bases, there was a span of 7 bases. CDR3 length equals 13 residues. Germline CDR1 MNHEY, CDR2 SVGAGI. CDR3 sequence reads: CASSYLQAYEQYF. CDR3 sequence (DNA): TGTGCCAGCAGTTACCTTCAGGCCTACGAGCAGTACTTC.

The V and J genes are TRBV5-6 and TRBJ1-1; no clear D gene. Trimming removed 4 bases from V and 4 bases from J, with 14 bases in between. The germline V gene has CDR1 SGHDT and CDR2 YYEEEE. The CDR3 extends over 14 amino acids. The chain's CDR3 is CASSPQMIVTEAFF. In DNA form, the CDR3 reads TGTGCCAGCAGCCCCCAGATGATCGTCACTGAAGCTTTCTTT.